The entry below gives a single T cell receptor beta chain sequence along with its context. CDR3 length: 14 residues. Per the germline V gene, CDR1 is SGDLS and CDR2 is YYNGEE. Deletions cut 0 bases from V and 6 bases from J, with 11 bases between. The data are from a study of cytomegalovirus exposure and HLA in healthy donors. The primer mix had 60 Vbeta and 13 Jbeta primers. TCRdb's table, derived via immunoSEQ multiplex PCR, lists solely in-frame clones and lacks some. The sample contains 150,000 or so clones, about 80% of which appear only once. The chain is built from TRBV9 and TRBJ2-3; D might be TRBD1 (6 bases). The sample was PBMCs. This receptor was obtained from a male donor in good health and CMV-seronegative. CDR3 coding DNA: TGTGCCAGCAGCGTAGGTGGGGGCAGCGATACGCAGTATTTT. Its translation: CASSVGGGSDTQYF.